What follows are 24 T cell receptor beta chains derived from one specimen sequenced in a study of T cell responses to AZD1222 COVID-19 vaccine. Using immunoSEQ multiplex PCR, the repertoire was profiled, and TCRdb retains in-frame clones only, with some absent. The table includes about 83,000 clones, less than 95% detected once. Sequencing was performed on peripheral blood, taken 28 days after the second AZD1222 dose. These receptors originate from an adult who received the AZD1222 COVID-19 vaccine.

The chain joins TRBV18 to TRBJ2-1; TRBD1 matches 8 bases. V gave up 6 bases and J gave up 9 bases; unmatched junction bases: 10. Per the germline V gene, CDR1 is KGHSH and CDR2 is LQKENI. CDR3 length: 14 amino acids. The CDR3: CASSRGQGGVEQFF. CDR3 DNA sequence: TGTGCCAGCTCCCGAGGACAGGGAGGTGTTGAGCAGTTCTTC. Based on the CDR3 plus reference TRBV18 and TRBJ2-1, the full variable domain is NAGVMQNPRHLVRRRGQEARLRCSPMKGHSHVYWYRQLPEEGLKFMVYLQKENIIDESGMPKERFSAEFPKEGPSILRIQQVVRGDSAAYFCASSRGQGGVEQFFGPGTRLTVL.

This rearrangement joins TRBV28 to TRBJ2-2, with 10 bases that match TRBD2. The CDR3 extends over 14 amino acids. Germline values: CDR1 MDHEN, CDR2 SYDVKM. V lost 8 bases and J lost 5; bases outside the gene matches: 5. The CDR3 is CASRLAGGTGELFF. The CDR3 region has the DNA TGTGCCAGCCGACTAGCGGGCGGAACCGGGGAGCTGTTTTTT.

The chain recombines TRBV6-4 with TRBJ2-1, with 11 bases that match TRBD2. V was clipped by 0 bases and J by 10 bases; unmatched bases: 2. The germline CDR1 and CDR2 sequences are MRHNA and SNTAGT. The CDR3 extends over 14 amino acids. The CDR3 DNA is TGTGCCAGCAGTGACTCGCTAGCGGGAGGAGAGCAGTTCTTC. Its translation: CASSDSLAGGEQFF.

V and J are TRBV7-6 and TRBJ2-5, with D maybe TRBD2 (6 bases). The germline gives CDR1 SGHVS, CDR2 FNYEAQ. CDR3 length equals 15 residues. The V end was cut by 4 bases, the J end by 2 bases, with 14 bases between. In DNA, the CDR3 is TGTGCCAGCAGCTCCGGGACGGGGGTGCAAGAGACCCAGTACTTC. It translates to CASSSGTGVQETQYF.

This chain joins TRBV11-2 and TRBJ2-7, with TRBD2 matching 11 bases. The CDR3 consists of 17 residues. J gave up 3 bases and V 5 bases, and 12 bases lay outside the gene matches. Germline V gene sequence: CDR1 SGHAT, CDR2 FQNNGV. CDR3 coding DNA: TGTGCCAGCAGCACACTAGCGGGAGTCCCTCCCGGCTACGAGCAGTACTTC. Translation gives CASSTLAGVPPGYEQYF.

The chain's CDR3 is CASSPLAGGPETQYF. CDR3 DNA sequence: TGTGCCAGCTCACCACTTGCGGGAGGGCCGGAGACCCAGTACTTC. The chain links TRBV18 to TRBJ2-5; 9 positions agree with TRBD2. Trimming at V came to 1 base and at J to 5 bases, leaving 5 bases not matched to a gene. Germline CDR1 and CDR2: KGHSH and LQKENI. The CDR3 runs to 15 residues.

The rearrangement links TRBV27 to TRBJ2-1; perhaps D is TRBD1 or TRBD2 (5 bases each). The CDR3 has 15 residues. CDR1 and CDR2 (germline): MNHEY, SMNVEV (reference sequence). Trimming removed 6 bases at V and 7 bases at J, with 19 bases between. The CDR3 DNA is TGTGCCAGCAGCCGGACTGCGGCTCAGGGAAATGAGCAGTTCTTC. Protein sequence: CASSRTAAQGNEQFF.

This clone was counted a single time. CDR3 sequence: CAILQGGSSYEQYF. CDR3 bases: TGTGCCATCCTACAAGGGGGAAGCTCCTACGAGCAGTACTTC. The V call is TRBV2, the J call TRBJ2-7, with a possible D match to TRBD1 (6 bases). Trimming left V 10 bases short and J 0 bases short, with 16 bases between. In germline, CDR1 is SNHLY, CDR2 FYNNEI. CDR3 size: 14 residues. The variable domain in full, completed from reference TRBV2 and TRBJ2-7, reads EPEVTQTPSHQVTQMGQEVILRCVPISNHLYFYWYRQILGQKVEFLVSFYNNEISEKSEIFDDQFSVERPDGSNFTLKIRSTKLEDSAMYFCAILQGGSSYEQYFGPGTRLTVT.

This clone was seen a single time. The V and J genes are TRBV28 and TRBJ2-1; 8 bases map to TRBD1. The CDR3 is made up of 16 amino acids. In germline, CDR1 is MDHEN, CDR2 SYDVKM. J was trimmed by 4 bases and V by 1 base; bases with no gene match: 6. CDR3: CASSLSAGGGYNEQFF. The CDR3 DNA sequence: TGTGCCAGCAGTTTATCAGCAGGGGGCGGATACAATGAGCAGTTCTTC.

The V gene is TRBV19, the J gene TRBJ2-1; 8 nucleotides align to TRBD1. With 5 bases clipped from V and 6 bases from J, the junction kept 12 bases outside the gene matches. Germline CDR1 and CDR2: LNHDA and SQIVND (reference sequence). The CDR3 is made up of 16 amino acids. The CDR3 loop is CASSATGARGGNEQFF. The CDR3 coding sequence is TGTGCCAGTAGTGCGACAGGGGCGAGAGGAGGCAATGAGCAGTTCTTC.

V gene TRBV18 combines with J gene TRBJ2-3; no firm D call. V lost 3 bases and J lost 0, with 25 bases in between. The germline V gene has CDR1 KGHSH and CDR2 LQKENI. The CDR3 runs to 20 residues. The CDR3 coding sequence is TGTGCCAGCTCACCGAATCTCGGTCAAGTGGACGAAGGGAGCACAGATACGCAGTATTTT. Translating it yields CASSPNLGQVDEGSTDTQYF.

This chain links TRBV14 with TRBJ1-4, with D perhaps matching TRBD1 (5 bases). The germline V gene has CDR1 SGHDN and CDR2 FVKESK. V was pared by 0 bases and J by 0 bases, with 11 bases between. The CDR3 covers 17 residues. CDR3 in amino acids: CASSQEAGSTTNEKLFF. The CDR3 DNA follows: TGTGCCAGCAGCCAAGAAGCAGGGTCGACAACTAATGAAAAACTGTTTTTT.

The chain recombines TRBV4-1 with TRBJ2-7; 8 bases align to TRBD2. The CDR3 has 14 residues. Germline values: CDR1 MGHRA, CDR2 YSYEKL. Trimming cost V 5 bases and J 3 bases; bases outside gene matches: 6. The CDR3 coding sequence is TGCGCCAGCAGCAGTGTTAGCGGGGACTACGAGCAGTACTTC. Translated, it gives CASSSVSGDYEQYF.

The sample holds one count of this clone. This chain connects TRBV27 to TRBJ1-5; 7 bases fit TRBD1. Germline assignment: CDR1 MNHEY and CDR2 SMNVEV (reference sequence). This CDR3 contains 14 residues. Germline trimming cut 0 bases from V and 5 bases from J; bases unmatched to any gene: 1. CDR3: CASSLSDRYQPQHF. Here the CDR3 DNA reads TGTGCCAGCAGTTTATCGGACAGGTATCAGCCCCAGCATTTT.

The chain is built from TRBV7-3 and TRBJ2-7; 8 bases line up with TRBD2. V was pared by 4 bases and J by 5 bases, with 10 bases of the junction left unmatched. CDR3 length: 15 residues. Germline loops: CDR1 SGHTA, CDR2 FQGTGA. In DNA, the CDR3 is TGTGCCAGCAGCTGTTTTGCGGGAGGATGGGACGAGCAGTACTTC. It specifies CASSCFAGGWDEQYF.

CDR3 amino acids: CASSAWRRPNYNEQFF. The CDR3 coding sequence is TGTGCCAGCAGCGCCTGGAGGCGGCCCAACTACAATGAGCAGTTCTTC. The J gene is TRBJ2-1, the V gene TRBV9; a weak D match, TRBD2 (5 bases). Germline CDR1 is SGDLS and CDR2 is YYNGEE. The CDR3 runs to 16 residues. Trimming took off 3 bases at V and 3 bases at J, with 16 bases between the two ends.

The gene calls are TRBV5-1 and TRBJ2-7; D gene unclear. This CDR3 is built from 14 residues. Trimming left V 1 base short and J 0 bases short, with 8 bases between. Germline V CDR1 and CDR2: SGHRS, YFSETQ. The CDR3 nucleotides read TGCGCCAGCAGCTTGTGGGGAAGCTCCTACGAGCAGTACTTC. Encoded protein: CASSLWGSSYEQYF.

V gene TRBV7-2 combines with J gene TRBJ2-3; 9 nucleotides align to TRBD2. Unmatched junction bases numbered 10, after V lost 3 bases and J lost 6 bases. The CDR3 sequence is 16 residues long. Germline-derived CDR1 and CDR2 are SGHTA and FQGNSA. CDR3 coding DNA: TGTGCCAGCAGCTTGTCTCCTAGCGGGATGGGTGATACGCAGTATTTT. The encoded protein is CASSLSPSGMGDTQYF. The variable domain in full, completed from reference TRBV7-2 and TRBJ2-3, reads GAGVSQSPSNKVTEKGKDVELRCDPISGHTALYWYRQSLGQGLEFLIYFQGNSAPDKSGLPSDRFSAERTGGSVSTLTIQRTQQEDSAVYLCASSLSPSGMGDTQYFGPGTRLTVL.

The rearrangement uses TRBV12-5 and TRBJ2-7; D is unresolved. The germline V gene has CDR1 LGHNT and CDR2 FRNRAP. The ends were cut back, 1 base at V and 0 bases at J, with 4 bases in the middle. The CDR3 runs to 13 residues. CDR3 loop: CASGLDYSYEQYF. DNA of the CDR3: TGTGCTAGTGGTTTGGACTACTCCTACGAGCAGTACTTC.

The chain carries TRBV14 and TRBJ2-7; 7 bases are shared with TRBD2. Looked up from germline, CDR1 is SGHDN and CDR2 is FVKESK. The length of the CDR3 is 13 residues. The ends lost 4 bases at V and 3 bases at J; junction bases unmatched: 3. CDR3 sequence: CASSLSGIYEQYF. The CDR3 coding sequence is TGTGCCAGCAGCCTAAGCGGGATCTACGAGCAGTACTTC.

CDR3 sequence (DNA): TGTGCCAGCAGTCCCGGGACGAGTAGCTCTGGGGCCAACGTCCTGACTTTC. It translates to CASSPGTSSSGANVLTF. The gene calls are TRBV28 and TRBJ2-6, with D possibly called TRBD1 or TRBD2 (5 bases each). V lost 5 bases and J lost 0, with 14 bases in between. CDR3 size: 17 residues. Germline CDR1 reads MDHEN; CDR2 reads SYDVKM.

The chain has TRBV7-9 and TRBJ1-3; tentative D call: TRBD1 (6 bases). This CDR3 has 17 residues. The V end lost 3 bases, the J end lost 3 bases, and 18 bases lay between the germline ends. Per germline, CDR1 SEHNR and CDR2 FQNEAQ (reference sequence). The CDR3: CASSLNTGSQGGNTIYF. The DNA for the CDR3 is TGTGCCAGCAGCTTGAATACAGGGTCGCAGGGTGGAAACACCATATATTTT.

The chain joins TRBV28 to TRBJ2-1, with 9 positions matching TRBD1. The CDR3 loop spans 14 amino acids. The germline CDR1 and CDR2 sequences are MDHEN and SYDVKM. Germline trimming cut 6 bases from V and 9 bases from J; bases unmatched to any gene: 9. In nucleotides, the CDR3 is TGTGCCAGCAGCTTACAGGGGGCGAAGGGTGAGCAGTTCTTC. Encoded protein: CASSLQGAKGEQFF.

The chain couples TRBV30 to TRBJ1-2; D gene ambiguous. V was clipped by 3 bases and J by 4 bases, with 3 bases between them. CDR1 is GTSNPN and CDR2 is SVGIG in the germline V gene (reference sequence). This CDR3 has 10 residues. DNA for the CDR3: TGTGCCTGGAGGAGCTATGGCTACACCTTC. Translating it yields CAWRSYGYTF.